These 9 T cell receptor beta chains came from one sample sequenced in a study of control samples from healthy donors and cancer patients. Profiling relied on immunoSEQ multiplex PCR, and the TCRdb table lists in-frame clones only, not all of them. Of 190,000 or so clones listed, 90% to 95% are singletons. The sample was blood. The receptors stem from a man in his late teens or twenties in good health.

The chain uses TRBV5-6 and TRBJ1-1, with 9 bases matching TRBD1. Germline V lookup: CDR1 SGHDT, CDR2 YYEEEE. V was pared by 5 bases and J by 10 bases, with 12 bases of the junction left unmatched. This CDR3 has 14 amino acids. Here the CDR3 DNA reads TGTGCCAGCAGAGAGTCGGGACAGGGTCTGGGAGCTTTCTTT. This codes for CASRESGQGLGAFF.

V is TRBV29-1 and J is TRBJ1-3, with 8 bases that match TRBD1. CDR3 length equals 14 residues. Germline lookup yields CDR1 SQVTM and CDR2 ANQGSEA. V trimming: 2 bases; J trimming: 3 bases; junction bases outside the gene matches: 3. The CDR3, as DNA: TGCAGCGTTGAACAGGACAGGGATGGAAACACCATATATTTT. Translating it yields CSVEQDRDGNTIYF.

This clone was seen a single time. The chain uses TRBV28 and TRBJ1-1; D gene ambiguous. The germline V gene encodes CDR1 MDHEN and CDR2 SYDVKM. V shed 5 bases and J shed 2 bases, with 12 bases lying between them. The CDR3 is 14 residues long. The CDR3 is CASSPFRLNTEAFF. In DNA, the CDR3 is TGTGCCAGCAGTCCCTTCAGATTAAACACTGAAGCTTTCTTT.

The chain uses TRBV7-9 and TRBJ1-5, with TRBD1 matching 9 bases. The CDR3 length is 19 residues. CDR1 and CDR2 from the germline V gene are SEHNR and FQNEAQ (reference sequence). V shed 8 bases and J 0 bases; nucleotides not matched to a gene: 17. The CDR3 reads CASQRGGQGPGYSNQPQHF. The CDR3 DNA reads TGTGCCAGCCAACGGGGGGGACAGGGACCCGGGTATAGCAATCAGCCCCAGCATTTT.

The V call is TRBV7-9, the J call TRBJ2-1; 7 bases agree with TRBD2. V lost 5 bases and J lost 4; bases outside the gene matches: 17. The CDR3 has 18 residues. CDR1 and CDR2 from the germline V gene are SEHNR and FQNEAQ (reference sequence). The CDR3 sequence: CASSPTTPRGGTYNEQFF. CDR3 DNA: TGTGCCAGCAGCCCGACGACCCCCCGCGGGGGAACTTACAATGAGCAGTTCTTC.

The rearrangement links TRBV7-6 to TRBJ2-1, with no clear D. V dropped 3 bases and J dropped 0 bases, with 9 bases sitting between them. Looked up from germline, CDR1 is SGHVS and CDR2 is FNYEAQ. CDR3 size: 15 residues. In DNA, the CDR3 is TGTGCCAGCAGCTTTACATCTAACTCCTACAATGAGCAGTTCTTC. Translation: CASSFTSNSYNEQFF. The full variable domain, in which reference TRBV7-6 and TRBJ2-1 provide the parts outside the CDR3, is GAGVSQSPRYKVTKRGQDVALRCDPISGHVSLYWYRQALGQGPEFLTYFNYEAQQDKSGLPNDRFSAERPEGSISTLTIQRTEQRDSAMYRCASSFTSNSYNEQFFGPGTRLTVL.

V is TRBV30 and J is TRBJ1-1; D not certain. Germline V CDR1 and CDR2: GTSNPN, SVGIG (reference sequence). Between the trimmed V and J ends, which lost 3 bases and 1 base, there was a span of 6 bases. There are 12 residues in the CDR3. CDR3 region: CAWRGRNTEAFF. CDR3 nucleotide sequence: TGTGCCTGGAGAGGGCGGAACACTGAAGCTTTCTTT.

The chain carries TRBV6-5 and TRBJ2-7, with no clear D. CDR1 is MNHEY, CDR2 SVGAGI, per germline. Trimming stripped 6 bases from V and 0 bases from J, with 9 bases between. CDR3 length: 13 amino acids. CDR3 DNA: TGTGCCAGCAGGGGTGCAAGCTCCTACGAGCAGTACTTC. It is translated as CASRGASSYEQYF.

V and J are TRBV6-4 and TRBJ2-3; possibly TRBD2 for D (5 bases). There are 13 residues in the CDR3. Germline V gene sequence: CDR1 MRHNA, CDR2 SNTAGT. Deletions cut 4 bases from V and 2 bases from J, with 7 bases between. CDR3 in amino acids: CASSAGFTDTQYF. The CDR3 nucleotides read TGTGCCAGCAGTGCGGGGTTCACAGATACGCAGTATTTT.